This is a list of T cell receptor beta chains from one sample in a study of graft-versus-host responses after intestinal transplantation. These receptors have no identified antigens. Repertoires were generated with immunoSEQ multiplex PCR, while TCRdb's copy carries only in-frame clones and drops some. This sample has about 70,000 clones, with roughly 91% found just once. Specimen: unstimulated CD8+ T cells sorted from spleen or lymph node cells, collected before intestinal transplant. These receptors were taken from a human donor who received an intestinal transplant. Each CDR3 is given with its conserved first and last residue. The order of the fields is clone size, J gene, D gene, V gene, CDR3 protein, CDR3 DNA. A D gene is named only where the DNA matches it firmly. Part of the rows lack a size; the others show once, few, many or a class for expanded clones.

-,TRBJ1-5,TRBD1,TRBV13,CASSSRQGGQPQHF,TGTGCCAGCAGCTCGCGACAGGGCGGTCAGCCCCAGCATTTT
-,TRBJ1-1,-,TRBV5-6,CASSPYVGAEAFF,TGTGCCAGCAGCCCCTACGTGGGCGCTGAAGCTTTCTTT
-,TRBJ1-4,-,TRBV5-1,CASSPGDSSRHEKLFF,TGCGCCAGCAGCCCGGGGGACTCCTCTAGACATGAAAAACTGTTTTTT
-,TRBJ1-1,-,TRBV15,CATGGGTEAFF,TGTGCCACCGGGGGGGGCACTGAAGCTTTCTTT
-,TRBJ1-5,TRBD1,TRBV19,CASSMDRGMGQPQHF,TGTGCCAGTAGTATGGACAGGGGGATGGGTCAGCCCCAGCATTTT
-,TRBJ2-7,-,TRBV27,CARGLNSYEQYF,TGTGCCAGAGGACTTAACTCCTACGAGCAGTACTTC
-,TRBJ2-5,-,TRBV9,CASSARGETQYF,TGTGCCAGCAGCGCGCGTGGTGAGACCCAGTACTTC
-,TRBJ2-5,-,TRBV7-2,CASSLGSEGRQETQYF,TGTGCCAGCAGCTTAGGGTCCGAGGGGAGGCAAGAGACCCAGTACTTC
-,TRBJ2-5,TRBD1,TRBV7-6,CASSLAPDRAQETQYF,TGTGCCAGCAGCTTAGCCCCGGACAGGGCGCAAGAGACCCAGTACTTC
-,TRBJ1-2,-,TRBV10-1,CASRGGTLNYGYTF,TGCGCCAGCAGGGGTGGGACACTTAACTATGGCTACACCTTC
once,TRBJ2-7,-,TRBV6-5,CASSQPGHATYEQYF,TGTGCCAGCAGCCAACCGGGACACGCCACCTACGAGCAGTACTTC
-,TRBJ1-5,TRBD1,TRBV6-5,CASRQGDPKPQHF,TGTGCCAGCAGACAGGGGGACCCAAAGCCCCAGCATTTT
few,TRBJ2-7,-,TRBV5-6,CASSQWGVPYEQYF,TGTGCCAGCAGCCAGTGGGGGGTCCCATACGAGCAGTACTTC
-,TRBJ2-7,-,TRBV27,CASSFSSSYEQYF,TGTGCCAGCAGTTTTTCGAGCTCCTACGAGCAGTACTTC
-,TRBJ1-1,-,TRBV19,CASSPSEGGPFTEAFF,TGTGCCAGTAGTCCATCTGAGGGGGGGCCATTCACTGAAGCTTTCTTT
-,TRBJ1-1,-,TRBV27,CATQTHRGSTEAFF,TGTGCCACCCAGACCCATCGTGGGAGCACTGAAGCTTTCTTT
-,TRBJ1-4,TRBD1,TRBV9,CASSDRTGLNEKLFF,TGTGCCAGCAGCGACCGGACAGGGCTTAATGAAAAACTGTTTTTT
once,TRBJ2-5,-,TRBV5-4,CASSLLTASETQYF,TGTGCCAGCAGCTTACTAACGGCCAGCGAGACCCAGTACTTC
-,TRBJ1-1,TRBD1,TRBV6-1,CASRAPGQRNTEAFF,TGTGCCAGCAGGGCACCGGGACAGAGGAACACTGAAGCTTTCTTT
-,TRBJ1-1,-,TRBV7-6,CASSIPGETEAFF,TGTGCCAGCAGCATCCCCGGGGAGACTGAAGCTTTCTTT
-,TRBJ2-1,TRBD2,TRBV15,CATSRETGGRNEQFF,TGTGCCACCAGCAGAGAGACGGGGGGTAGAAATGAGCAGTTCTTC
-,TRBJ1-1,TRBD1,TRBV2,CASRFTGGTEAFF,TGTGCCAGCAGGTTTACAGGGGGCACTGAAGCTTTCTTT
once,TRBJ2-3,-,TRBV9,CASTRPRGGPTDTQYF,TGTGCCAGCACCCGTCCAAGGGGGGGCCCCACAGATACGCAGTATTTT
-,TRBJ1-2,-,TRBV9,CASSVAGYGYTF,TGTGCCAGCAGCGTAGCAGGCTATGGCTACACCTTC
-,TRBJ1-5,-,TRBV19,CASSILMGQGKYSNQPQHF,TGTGCCAGTAGTATACTCATGGGGCAGGGGAAGTATAGCAATCAGCCCCAGCATTTT